This T cell receptor beta chain was found in a study of OX40 agonist ivuxolimab in advanced cancers. Germline V gene sequence: CDR1 SEHNR, CDR2 FQNEAQ (reference sequence). The CDR3 has 12 amino acids. V gave up 3 bases and J gave up 4 bases, with 7 bases separating them. Assay: immunoSEQ multiplex PCR; the TCRdb copy retains only in-frame clones and omits some. The sample records about 95,000 clones, roughly nine tenths being singletons. The sequence came from an adult with an advanced solid tumor such as melanoma, head and neck, liver or kidney cancer. The J gene is TRBJ2-7, the V gene TRBV7-9; no definite D call. The specimen comprised CD4+ or CD8+ T cells sorted from blood, sampled in a trial of the OX40 agonist ivuxolimab. In DNA, the CDR3 is TGTGCCAGCAGCTTCGAACAGTACGAGCAGTACTTC. It translates to CASSFEQYEQYF.